This T cell receptor (beta chain) derives from a study of blood T cell repertoires in COVID-19. The CDR3 length is 15 residues. The germline V gene encodes CDR1 SGHVS and CDR2 FQNEAQ. Losses at the gene ends were 3 bases for V and 7 bases for J; bases not matched to a gene: 9. This clone came up once. Sequencing was performed with immunoSEQ multiplex PCR; in TCRdb, only in-frame clones are kept and a portion is missing. The data hold almost 250,000 clones, with around 86% observed a single time. The clonotype comes from a woman older than 75 with COVID-19, enrolled during active disease. V is TRBV7-8 and J is TRBJ2-1; 7 positions agree with TRBD2. The sample consisted of peripheral blood. The CDR3 sequence is CASSFGGTLWNEQFF. For the CDR3, the DNA is TGTGCCAGCAGCTTCGGGGGGACCCTCTGGAATGAGCAGTTCTTC.